The 30 T cell receptor beta chains listed next were all sequenced from one sample in a study of T cells expressing NK-cell markers. TCRdb reworked the 5' RACE reads into one entry per CDR3 protein, no DNA. The sample totals some 460,000 distinct CDR3 sequences; its top ten clones hold more than 1.4%. The sample consisted of blood T cells: a sorted CD56 or NKG2C T cell subset, CD4+ or CD8+ T cells, or bulk PBMC T cells (not recorded which). The receptors stem from a woman aged 45-65 years in good health.

The V and J genes are TRBV5-1 and TRBJ2-1; without DNA, the TCRdb call of TRBD1 cannot be checked. CDR1 is SGHRS and CDR2 is YFSETQ in the germline V gene. This CDR3 region has 14 residues. The CDR3 loop reads CASSLVLGGNEQFF.

V gene TRBV3-1 combines with J gene TRBJ2-1; the D call of TRBD2 rests on TCRdb alone, since no DNA is present to check it. The CDR3 loop spans 16 amino acids. Germline V lookup: CDR1 LGHDT, CDR2 YNNKEL (reference sequence). The CDR3 protein is CASSQELTSVNNEQFF.

This chain joins TRBV5-1 and TRBJ2-3; with no DNA, the TCRdb D assignment of TRBD1 cannot be verified. Germline V gene data show CDR1 as SGHRS and CDR2 as YFSETQ. CDR3 size: 14 residues. CDR3 amino acids: CASSLQGQSDTQYF. The variable domain in full, with the rest retrieved from reference TRBV5-1 and TRBJ2-3, is KAGVTQTPRYLIKTRGQQVTLSCSPISGHRSVSWYQQTPGQGLQFLFEYFSETQRNKGNFPGRFSGRQFSNSRSEMNVSTLELGDSALYLCASSLQGQSDTQYFGPGTRLTVL.

The rearrangement joins TRBV14 to TRBJ2-1; lacking DNA, the TRBD1 call made by TCRdb goes unchecked. Germline CDR1 is SGHDN and CDR2 is FVKESK. The CDR3 loop spans 15 amino acids. The CDR3 protein is CASSQQGGNYNEQFF. The complete variable domain, with remaining parts taken from reference TRBV14 and TRBJ2-1, reads EAGVTQFPSHSVIEKGQTVTLRCDPISGHDNLYWYRRVMGKEIKFLLHFVKESKQDESGMPNNRFLAERTGGTYSTLKVQPAELEDSGVYFCASSQQGGNYNEQFFGPGTRLTVL.

The rearrangement links TRBV20-1 to TRBJ2-1; no DNA is available, so the TRBD2 call from TCRdb remains unchecked. Per germline, CDR1 DFQATT and CDR2 SNEGSKA (reference sequence). The CDR3 loop spans 14 amino acids. CDR3 sequence reads: CSARRTSGILEQFF.

The chain carries TRBV3-1 and TRBJ2-3; TCRdb designates TRBD1, a call that cannot be tested without DNA. This CDR3 spans 14 amino acids. Germline CDR1 is LGHDT and CDR2 is YNNKEL (reference sequence). CDR3 sequence reads: CASSLGQVGYTQYF.

The V call is TRBV2, the J call TRBJ2-7. The CDR3 contains 14 residues. Germline V gene data show CDR1 as SNHLY and CDR2 as FYNNEI. The CDR3 loop is CASSFGNRPYEQYF.

The chain links TRBV12-3 or TRBV12-4 to TRBJ2-1; lacking DNA, the TRBD1 call made by TCRdb goes unchecked. The length of the CDR3 is 18 residues. The CDR3 protein is CASSFAASGASSYNEQFF.

The chain carries TRBV2 and TRBJ2-6; TCRdb's D call, TRBD2, is unchecked because there is no DNA. CDR1 SNHLY and CDR2 FYNNEI come from the germline V gene. The CDR3 has 16 residues. The CDR3 sequence: CASSQMSPFGANVLTF.

The rearrangement links TRBV3-1 to TRBJ1-1. CDR3 length equals 17 residues. CDR1 is LGHDT, CDR2 YNNKEL, per germline (reference sequence). This CDR3 is CASSQGVGASWNTEAFF.

The chain employs TRBV10-3 and TRBJ2-7. Germline-derived CDR1 and CDR2 are ENHRY and SYGVKD. CDR3 length: 14 residues. The CDR3 sequence: CAISGRGAPYEQYF.

V is TRBV5-5 and J is TRBJ2-2. From germline, CDR1 is SGHKS and CDR2 YYEKEE (reference sequence). The CDR3 totals 13 residues. The CDR3 loop reads CASSNDLGGELFF.

The CDR3 sequence: CASLTIRGANTGELFF. The chain links TRBV5-6 to TRBJ2-2; the D call of TRBD2 rests on TCRdb alone, since no DNA is present to check it. The CDR3 totals 16 residues. Looked up from germline, CDR1 is SGHDT and CDR2 is YYEEEE. Full variable domain (outside the CDR3, taken from reference TRBV5-6 and TRBJ2-2): DAGVTQSPTHLIKTRGQQVTLRCSPKSGHDTVSWYQQALGQGPQFIFQYYEEEERQRGNFPDRFSGHQFPNYSSELNVNALLLGDSALYLCASLTIRGANTGELFFGEGSRLTVL.

This rearrangement joins TRBV20-1 to TRBJ2-2; TCRdb returns TRBD2, unconfirmable since there is no DNA. Germline CDR1 is DFQATT and CDR2 is SNEGSKA (reference sequence). The CDR3 sequence is 16 residues long. The chain's CDR3 is CSARDLAGGPTGELFF.

This CDR3 reads CSIRMGSGADTQYF. The genes are TRBV29-1 and TRBJ2-3. CDR3 size: 14 residues. Germline lookup yields CDR1 SQVTM and CDR2 ANQGSEA.

The chain uses TRBV4-2 and TRBJ2-5; there is no DNA to check the TCRdb D call of TRBD1. The CDR3 totals 16 residues. From germline, CDR1 is LGHNA and CDR2 YNFKEQ. The CDR3 sequence: CASSQGLQGVKETQYF.

V is TRBV10-3 and J is TRBJ2-2; checking the TCRdb D call of TRBD1 is not possible without DNA. There are 12 residues in the CDR3. Germline V gives CDR1 ENHRY, CDR2 SYGVKD. The CDR3 spells CAIGTGTGELFF.

The CDR3 sequence is CASSYRQPQETQYF. The chain carries TRBV6-2 or TRBV6-3 and TRBJ2-5; TCRdb selects TRBD1, and the lack of DNA leaves this call unchecked. Per germline, CDR1 MNHEY and CDR2 SVGEGT. This CDR3 spans 14 amino acids.

The rearrangement links TRBV27 to TRBJ1-2; TCRdb picks TRBD1, but there is no DNA to check that call. The CDR3 has 15 amino acids. Germline CDR1 MNHEY, CDR2 SMNVEV (reference sequence). The CDR3 reads CASSLWGNPIYGYTF.

The rearrangement links TRBV12-3 or TRBV12-4 to TRBJ2-1; TCRdb's D call of TRBD2 is untestable without DNA. The CDR3 extends over 16 amino acids. CDR3: CASRVTGLALTIEQFF.

The V call is TRBV12-3 or TRBV12-4, the J call TRBJ2-1; as DNA is missing, the TRBD2 call by TCRdb cannot be tested. This CDR3 has 15 residues. CDR3 region: CASIPPSGRIYEQFF.

J is TRBJ1-1 and V is TRBV5-1. Per germline, CDR1 SGHRS and CDR2 YFSETQ. The CDR3 runs 15 residues. CDR3 loop: CASSGTIAAKTEAFF.

V usage is TRBV29-1 and J usage is TRBJ2-2; there is no DNA to check the TCRdb D call of TRBD1. From germline, CDR1 is SQVTM and CDR2 ANQGSEA. The CDR3 is 13 residues long. The CDR3 protein is CSTTGVYTGELFF.

The rearrangement joins TRBV4-1 to TRBJ1-3. The CDR3 length is 16 residues. The germline gives CDR1 MGHRA, CDR2 YSYEKL. This chain's CDR3 is CASSQDPQISGNTIYF.

The rearrangement joins TRBV12-3 or TRBV12-4 to TRBJ2-2; TCRdb reports TRBD2, a call that lacks DNA to check it against. CDR3 length: 13 residues. The CDR3 spells CASLMYPPGELFF.

CDR3: CAWKKLADTQYF. This sequence joins TRBV30 and TRBJ2-3; TCRdb indicates TRBD2, and absent DNA this call remains unverified. Germline V gene sequence: CDR1 GTSNPN, CDR2 SVGIG (reference sequence). CDR3 length: 12 residues.

The chain joins TRBV20-1 to TRBJ2-4. CDR1 is DFQATT and CDR2 is SNEGSKA in the germline V gene (reference sequence). The CDR3 sequence is 14 residues long. CDR3 residues: CSARVVGAKNIQYF.

The chain employs TRBV12-3 or TRBV12-4 and TRBJ2-1; TCRdb designates TRBD1, a call that cannot be tested without DNA. The CDR3 runs 16 residues. CDR3 residues: CASSFSGGMSYNEQFF.

CDR3 loop: CASSMDTGPGSEKLFF. This chain links TRBV12-3 or TRBV12-4 with TRBJ1-4; TCRdb indicates TRBD1, and absent DNA this call remains unverified. The CDR3 is 16 residues long.

The chain is built from TRBV24-1 and TRBJ1-2. The V gene's germline CDR1 is KGHDR and CDR2 SFDVKD. The CDR3 spans 11 residues. CDR3 in amino acids: CATSDRYGYTF.